These 27 T cell receptor beta chains were sequenced from one sample in a study of blood T cell repertoires in COVID-19. Some clones are missing from TCRdb's copy, which holds only in-frame ones; the method was immunoSEQ multiplex PCR. The repertoire holds approximately 190,000 clones, with 84% as singletons. The sample taken for sequencing was peripheral blood. The receptor set was obtained from a man aged 25 to 45 with active or convalescent COVID-19.

There are a few counts of this clone. The chain links TRBV24-1 to TRBJ1-1, with 8 bases lining up with TRBD1. The germline gives CDR1 KGHDR, CDR2 SFDVKD. The CDR3 is 14 amino acids. The V and J ends lost 7 bases and 3 bases, in that order; junction bases with no gene match: 6. The CDR3 protein is CATRTGTGDTEAFF. In DNA, the CDR3 is TGTGCCACCAGAACCGGGACAGGAGACACTGAAGCTTTCTTT.

This rearrangement joins TRBV28 to TRBJ1-4, with TRBD1 matching over 11 bases. With V trimmed by 3 bases and J by 1 base, 4 bases remained unmatched. Germline assignment: CDR1 MDHEN and CDR2 SYDVKM. CDR3 length: 17 amino acids. CDR3 nucleotide sequence: TGTGCCAGCAGTTTCCCGGACAGGGGGCAAACTAATGAAAAACTGTTTTTT. Its translation: CASSFPDRGQTNEKLFF.

The V call is TRBV27, the J call TRBJ1-3, with no clear D. V was clipped by 0 bases and J by 2 bases, with 8 bases between them. Germline CDR1 MNHEY, CDR2 SMNVEV (reference sequence). CDR3 length equals 15 residues. CDR3 protein: CASSLSRHPGNTIYF. CDR3 DNA: TGTGCCAGCAGTTTATCCAGGCACCCTGGAAACACCATATATTTT.

The chain employs TRBV11-2 and TRBJ1-1, with a weak D call TRBD1 (6 bases). The V gene's germline CDR1 is SGHAT and CDR2 FQNNGV. This CDR3 has 14 residues. V lost 0 bases and J 5 bases, leaving 10 bases between the germline ends. CDR3 sequence: CASSLDKGGTEAFF. DNA of the CDR3: TGTGCCAGCAGCTTAGATAAGGGGGGGACTGAAGCTTTCTTT.

J is TRBJ2-2 and V is TRBV29-1, with D tentatively TRBD2 (6 bases). The CDR3 totals 15 residues. Between the trimmed V and J ends, which lost 1 base and 5 bases, there was a span of 14 bases. Germline assignment: CDR1 SQVTM and CDR2 ANQGSEA. As DNA, the CDR3 is TGCAGCGTTGAAGGCAGAGGGGCGGGGACCGGGGAGCTGTTTTTT. Translated: CSVEGRGAGTGELFF.

Regarding this clone: Germline and junction disagree at one end, which may indicate a read error. CDR3 nucleotide sequence: TGTGCCAGCATTGAACTAGCGGGAGGGCCCTACGAGCAGTACTTC. Its protein product is CASIELAGGPYEQYF. This sequence joins TRBV6-1 and TRBJ2-7; 13 bases fit TRBD2. The CDR3 loop spans 15 amino acids. Germline assignment: CDR1 MNHNS and CDR2 SASEGT.

This sequence joins TRBV28 and TRBJ2-3; 9 bases match TRBD2. Germline V CDR1 and CDR2: MDHEN, SYDVKM. The CDR3 is 14 residues long. V lost 6 bases to trimming and J lost 0 bases; unmatched junction nucleotides: 1. The CDR3 sequence is CASSGTSSTDTQYF. Written as DNA, the CDR3 is TGTGCCAGCAGCGGGACTAGCAGCACAGATACGCAGTATTTT.

The rearrangement joins TRBV6-2 or TRBV6-3 to TRBJ2-7, with a weak D call TRBD2 (7 bases). Germline V gene lookup returns CDR1 MNHEY and CDR2 SVGEGT. CDR3 length equals 15 residues. Trimming left V 2 bases short and J 3 bases short, with 14 bases between. The CDR3 DNA follows: TGTGCCAGCAGTTACGACGGGGGGCTAGGCTACGAGCAGTACTTC. Translated, it gives CASSYDGGLGYEQYF.

The chain links TRBV2 to TRBJ1-5, with D tentatively TRBD1 (6 bases). Looked up from germline, CDR1 is SNHLY and CDR2 is FYNNEI. The CDR3 totals 14 residues. The V end was cut by 5 bases, the J end by 0 bases, with 8 bases between. The CDR3 reads CASSLGGSNQPQHF. The DNA of the CDR3 is TGTGCCAGCAGTTTAGGGGGTAGCAATCAGCCCCAGCATTTT.

The chain has TRBV19 and TRBJ2-6; tentatively, D is TRBD1 (5 bases). The CDR3 is 15 residues long. Per the germline V gene, CDR1 is LNHDA and CDR2 is SQIVND (reference sequence). V shed 3 bases and J shed 0 bases, with 6 bases lying between them. The CDR3 region is CASSMGHSGANVLTF. In nucleotides, the CDR3 is TGTGCCAGTAGTATGGGGCACTCTGGGGCCAACGTCCTGACTTTC.

On this clone: The junction shows a germline mismatch at one end, possibly a read error. The chain carries TRBV7-7 and TRBJ2-2; TRBD1 matches at 8 bases. The CDR3 is 15 amino acids. CDR1 and CDR2 from the germline V gene are SSHAT and FNYEAQ (reference sequence). Here the CDR3 reads CASSLGQGNTGELFF. The CDR3 DNA sequence: TGTGCTAGCAGCCTTGGACAGGGGAACACCGGGGAGCTGTTTTTT.

The chain carries TRBV9 and TRBJ1-4; TRBD1 aligns across 8 bases. The J segment lost 7 bases and the V segment lost 3 bases, leaving 8 bases of the junction unmatched. This CDR3 spans 15 amino acids. Germline loops: CDR1 SGDLS, CDR2 YYNGEE. CDR3 DNA: TGTGCCAGCAGCGCCCAACAGGGGGTCGGTGAAAAACTGTTTTTT. This translates into CASSAQQGVGEKLFF.

The rearrangement links TRBV25-1 to TRBJ2-7, with D uncertain. The V end lost 1 base, the J end lost 0 bases, and 7 bases lay between the germline ends. CDR1 is MGHDK, CDR2 SYGVNS, per germline. This CDR3 contains 14 residues. CDR3 loop: CASSEWAASYEQYF. The CDR3 DNA reads TGTGCCAGCAGTGAATGGGCAGCCTCCTACGAGCAGTACTTC.

The genes are TRBV18 and TRBJ1-5; maybe TRBD1 (6 bases). The CDR3 length is 15 residues. Germline CDR1 is KGHSH and CDR2 is LQKENI. V shed 2 bases and J shed 6 bases, with 14 bases lying between them. In nucleotides, the CDR3 is TGTGCCAGCTCACCAGTTCAGGGGCTCGGTCAGCCCCAGCATTTT. Its translation is CASSPVQGLGQPQHF.

The chain employs TRBV28 and TRBJ1-1; 9 bases fit TRBD1. There are 17 residues in the CDR3. Germline CDR1 is MDHEN and CDR2 is SYDVKM. V shed 11 bases and J 5 bases; nucleotides not matched to a gene: 21. The CDR3 region is CAASLEGQGAWRTEAFF. Written as DNA, the CDR3 is TGTGCCGCCTCTCTAGAGGGACAGGGCGCTTGGAGGACTGAAGCTTTCTTT.

This clone turned up a few times. This sequence joins TRBV15 and TRBJ2-6, with D perhaps TRBD1 (6 bases). Looked up from germline, CDR1 is LNHNV and CDR2 is YYDKDF (reference sequence). CDR3 length: 18 residues. V lost 3 bases to trimming and J lost 1 base, with 16 bases between them. This chain's CDR3 is CATSRQKSDSSGANVLTF. CDR3 DNA: TGTGCCACCAGCAGGCAGAAATCGGACAGTTCTGGGGCCAACGTCCTGACTTTC.

CDR3 sequence (DNA): TGTGCCAGTACGGACAGTGGGAACACTGAAGCTTTCTTT. It yields the protein CASTDSGNTEAFF. The chain carries TRBV19 and TRBJ1-1; perhaps TRBD1 as D (6 bases). CDR1 is LNHDA and CDR2 is SQIVND in the germline V gene (reference sequence). The CDR3 runs to 13 residues. V was cut by 7 bases and J by 1 base, with 10 bases left in between. The whole variable domain, filled in from reference TRBV19 and TRBJ1-1, reads DGGITQSPKYLFRKEGQNVTLSCEQNLNHDAMYWYRQDPGQGLRLIYYSQIVNDFQKGDIAEGYSVSREKKESFPLTVTSAQKNPTAFYLCASTDSGNTEAFFGQGTRLTVV.

The chain combines TRBV7-8 with TRBJ1-2; D unclear. V dropped 5 bases and J dropped 5 bases, with 21 bases sitting between them. This CDR3 has 16 amino acids. Germline lookup yields CDR1 SGHVS and CDR2 FQNEAQ. The CDR3 here is CASSEAAEIGPYGYTF. In DNA form, the CDR3 reads TGTGCCAGCAGCGAAGCGGCGGAAATCGGCCCTTATGGCTACACCTTC.

This clone was detected a few times. The chain has TRBV5-4 and TRBJ1-3, with TRBD1 identical over 8 bases. This CDR3 comprises 15 residues. Germline CDR1 reads SGHNT; CDR2 reads YYREEE (reference sequence). J lost 4 bases, V lost 3 bases, and 6 bases had no gene match. This CDR3 reads CASSSDRGPGNTIYF. The CDR3 DNA reads TGTGCCAGCAGCTCCGACAGGGGCCCCGGAAACACCATATATTTT.

The chain couples TRBV28 to TRBJ1-2; TRBD1 aligns across 9 bases. CDR3 size: 15 residues. J was trimmed by 7 bases and V by 3 bases; bases with no gene match: 9. Germline-derived CDR1 and CDR2 are MDHEN and SYDVKM. The CDR3 region is CASSFQTGGKGGYTF. The CDR3 nucleotides read TGTGCCAGCAGTTTCCAGACAGGGGGAAAGGGTGGCTACACCTTC.

The chain links TRBV15 to TRBJ2-7; D possibly corresponds to TRBD1 (6 bases). CDR1 and CDR2 (germline): LNHNV, YYDKDF (reference sequence). V was shortened by 5 bases and J by 7 bases, with 18 bases between the two germline ends. This CDR3 is 14 amino acids long. This CDR3 is CATSFRQDFGEQYF. CDR3 in DNA: TGTGCCACCAGCTTCCGACAGGATTTCGGAGAGCAGTACTTC.

This chain joins TRBV10-2 and TRBJ1-2, with TRBD1 identical over 9 bases. Unmatched junction bases numbered 2, after V lost 6 bases and J lost 6 bases. The CDR3 extends over 12 amino acids. CDR1 and CDR2 from the germline V gene are WSHSY and SAAADI. DNA for the CDR3: TGCGCCAGCAGCGGACAGGGGAATGGCTACACCTTC. It yields the protein CASSGQGNGYTF.

The chain is built from TRBV28 and TRBJ2-5; possible D gene TRBD1, 6 bases. Trimming removed 6 bases at V and 7 bases at J, with 15 bases between. This CDR3 region has 13 residues. Germline V gene lookup returns CDR1 MDHEN and CDR2 SYDVKM. CDR3 sequence: CASSKQGSATQYF. The DNA for the CDR3 is TGTGCCAGCAGCAAACAGGGTTCTGCGACCCAGTACTTC.

The chain has TRBV30 and TRBJ2-3; the match to TRBD2 covers 7 bases. This CDR3 has 14 amino acids. The V segment lost 0 bases and the J segment 5 bases; nucleotides outside the gene matches: 5. CDR1 is GTSNPN, CDR2 SVGIG, per germline (reference sequence). The CDR3 loop is CAWSVAGRGDTQYF. CDR3 coding DNA: TGTGCCTGGAGTGTAGCGGGACGCGGAGATACGCAGTATTTT.

The chain couples TRBV2 to TRBJ1-2, with D perhaps matching TRBD1 (6 bases). The length of the CDR3 is 15 residues. Germline V gene sequence: CDR1 SNHLY, CDR2 FYNNEI. The ends were cut back, 6 bases at V and 0 bases at J, with 14 bases in the middle. The CDR3 DNA reads as TGTGCCAGCAGAGGGGACACGCTAGCTAACTATGGCTACACCTTC. This codes for CASRGDTLANYGYTF.

A few counts support this clone. The chain couples TRBV7-2 to TRBJ2-1; TRBD2 aligns across 10 bases. The CDR3 extends over 15 amino acids. Germline CDR1 and CDR2: SGHTA and FQGNSA. The ends lost 2 bases at V and 5 bases at J; junction bases unmatched: 3. This CDR3 reads CASSLLAGAHNEQFF. The CDR3 nucleotides are TGTGCCAGCAGCTTACTAGCGGGAGCCCACAATGAGCAGTTCTTC.

The V and J genes are TRBV12-3 or TRBV12-4 and TRBJ1-2; a possible D gene is TRBD1 (5 bases). The CDR3 has 11 residues. The V end lost 5 bases, the J end lost 9 bases, and 10 bases lay between the germline ends. CDR3 nucleotide sequence: TGTGCCAGCAGTCAGGGCGGGAGCTACACCTTC. Translated, it gives CASSQGGSYTF.